This TCR beta chain appears in the sequencing data of a study of CD4 T cell repertoires in COVID-19. This clone is judged medium-sized. Its antigen is not identified. V dropped 6 bases and J dropped 4; count of bases not matched to a gene: 11. This CDR3 has 16 amino acids. Germline assignment: CDR1 LNHDA and CDR2 SQIVND (reference sequence). The data were produced by immunoSEQ multiplex PCR, yet TCRdb's version contains in-frame clones alone and is incomplete. The sample has 1,500 to 2,000 clones, about 16% seen once. The origin of this receptor is a human donor who had COVID-19. The V call is TRBV19, the J call TRBJ1-5; 8 bases fit TRBD1. The material sequenced was memory CD4+ T cells, cultured in vitro, taken after recovery from COVID-19. Written as DNA, the CDR3 is TGTGCCAGTAGCCGACAGGGGAACGGAGGAAATCAGCCCCAGCATTTT. Its protein is CASSRQGNGGNQPQHF. The entire variable domain, with the rest obtained from reference TRBV19 and TRBJ1-5, is as follows: DGGITQSPKYLFRKEGQNVTLSCEQNLNHDAMYWYRQDPGQGLRLIYYSQIVNDFQKGDIAEGYSVSREKKESFPLTVTSAQKNPTAFYLCASSRQGNGGNQPQHFGDGTRLSIL.